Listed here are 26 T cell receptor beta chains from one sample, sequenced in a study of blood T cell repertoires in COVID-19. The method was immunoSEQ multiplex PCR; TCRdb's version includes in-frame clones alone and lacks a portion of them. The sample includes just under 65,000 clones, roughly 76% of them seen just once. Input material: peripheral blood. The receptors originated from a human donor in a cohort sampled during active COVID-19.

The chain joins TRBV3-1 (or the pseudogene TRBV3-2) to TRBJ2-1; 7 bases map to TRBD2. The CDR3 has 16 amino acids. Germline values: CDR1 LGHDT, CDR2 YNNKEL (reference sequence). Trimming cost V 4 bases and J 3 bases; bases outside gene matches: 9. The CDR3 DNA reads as TGTGCCAGCAGCCGCCCGGTCGGGGGGAACTACAATGAGCAGTTCTTC. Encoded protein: CASSRPVGGNYNEQFF.

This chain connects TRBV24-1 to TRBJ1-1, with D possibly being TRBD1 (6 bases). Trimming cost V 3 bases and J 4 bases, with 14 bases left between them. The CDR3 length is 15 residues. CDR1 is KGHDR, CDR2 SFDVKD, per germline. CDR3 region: CATSDAQTGVTEAFF. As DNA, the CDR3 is TGTGCCACCAGTGATGCCCAGACAGGCGTCACTGAAGCTTTCTTT.

CDR3 sequence (DNA): TGTGCCTGGAGTGCCGGGACAAGAGGAAACACCATATATTTT. As protein: CAWSAGTRGNTIYF. The chain recombines TRBV30 with TRBJ1-3, with D possibly TRBD1 on 6 matching bases. The germline V and J ends were trimmed by 1 base and 4 bases, with 11 bases remaining between them. The CDR3 is 14 residues long. The germline CDR1 and CDR2 sequences are GTSNPN and SVGIG (reference sequence). The variable domain in full, with the rest retrieved from reference TRBV30 and TRBJ1-3, is SQTIHQWPATLVQPVGSPLSLECTVEGTSNPNLYWYRQAAGRGLQLLFYSVGIGQISSEVPQNLSASRPQDRQFILSSKKLLLSDSGFYLCAWSAGTRGNTIYFGEGSWLTVV.

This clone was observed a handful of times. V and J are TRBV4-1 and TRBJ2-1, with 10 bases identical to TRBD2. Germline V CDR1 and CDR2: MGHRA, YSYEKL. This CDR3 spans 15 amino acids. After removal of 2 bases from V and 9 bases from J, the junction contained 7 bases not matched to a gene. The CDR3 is CASSQKRGGPVEQFF. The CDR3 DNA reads TGCGCCAGCAGCCAAAAGCGGGGGGGCCCGGTTGAGCAGTTCTTC.

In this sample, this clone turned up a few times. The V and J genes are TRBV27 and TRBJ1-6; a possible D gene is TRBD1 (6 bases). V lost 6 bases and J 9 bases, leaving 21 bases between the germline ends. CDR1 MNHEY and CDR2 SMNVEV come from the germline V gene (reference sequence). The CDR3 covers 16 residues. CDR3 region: CASSFLGGGGFSPLHF. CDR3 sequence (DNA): TGTGCCAGCAGCTTTTTAGGGGGGGGAGGATTTTCACCCCTCCACTTT.

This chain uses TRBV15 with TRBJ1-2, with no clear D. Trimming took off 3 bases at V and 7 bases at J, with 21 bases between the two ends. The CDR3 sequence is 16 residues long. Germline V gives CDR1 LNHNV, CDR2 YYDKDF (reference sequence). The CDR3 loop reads CATSSLHRRDWGGYTF. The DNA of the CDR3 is TGTGCCACCAGCAGCCTGCACCGTCGGGATTGGGGTGGCTACACCTTC.

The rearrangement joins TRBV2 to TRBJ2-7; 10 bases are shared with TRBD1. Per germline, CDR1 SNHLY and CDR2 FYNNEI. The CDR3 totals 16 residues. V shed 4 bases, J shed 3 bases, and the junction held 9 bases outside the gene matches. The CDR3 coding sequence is TGTGCCAGCAGTGGATCGACAGGGGGCCCACTCTACGAGCAGTACTTC. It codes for CASSGSTGGPLYEQYF.

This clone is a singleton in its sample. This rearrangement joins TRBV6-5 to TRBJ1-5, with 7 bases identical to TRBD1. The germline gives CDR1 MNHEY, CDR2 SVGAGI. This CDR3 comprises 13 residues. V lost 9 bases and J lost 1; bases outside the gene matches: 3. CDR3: CASRDSSNQPQHF. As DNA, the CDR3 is TGTGCCAGTAGGGACAGCAGCAATCAGCCCCAGCATTTT.

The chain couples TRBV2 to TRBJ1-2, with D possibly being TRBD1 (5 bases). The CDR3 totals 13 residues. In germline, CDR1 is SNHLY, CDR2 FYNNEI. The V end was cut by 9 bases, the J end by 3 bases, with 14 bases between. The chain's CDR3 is CASGGSDYYGYTF. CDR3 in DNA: TGTGCCAGTGGGGGGTCGGATTACTATGGCTACACCTTC.

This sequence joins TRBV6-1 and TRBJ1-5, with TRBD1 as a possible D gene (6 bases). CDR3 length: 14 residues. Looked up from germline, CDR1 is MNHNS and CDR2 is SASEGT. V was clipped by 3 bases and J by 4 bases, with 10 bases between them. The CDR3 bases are TGTGCCAGCAGTGACAGGGGTTTGAATCAGCCCCAGCATTTT. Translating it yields CASSDRGLNQPQHF.

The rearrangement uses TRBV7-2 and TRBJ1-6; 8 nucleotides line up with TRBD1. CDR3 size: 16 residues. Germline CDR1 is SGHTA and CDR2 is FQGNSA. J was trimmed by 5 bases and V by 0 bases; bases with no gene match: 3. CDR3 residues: CASSLAGTGNNSPLHF. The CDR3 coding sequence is TGTGCCAGCAGCTTAGCGGGGACAGGCAATAATTCACCCCTCCACTTT.

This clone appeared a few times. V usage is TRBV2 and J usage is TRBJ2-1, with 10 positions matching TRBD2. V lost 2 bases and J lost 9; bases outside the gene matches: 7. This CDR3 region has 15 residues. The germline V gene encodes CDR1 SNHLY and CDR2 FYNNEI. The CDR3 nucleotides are TGTGCCAGCAGTGAAAGGAGCGGGGGGGCCGGTGAGCAGTTCTTC. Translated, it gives CASSERSGGAGEQFF.

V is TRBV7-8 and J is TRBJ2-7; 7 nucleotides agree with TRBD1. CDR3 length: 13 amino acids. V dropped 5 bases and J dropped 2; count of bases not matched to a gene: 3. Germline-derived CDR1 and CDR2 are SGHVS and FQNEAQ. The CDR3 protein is CASSKGQAYEQYF. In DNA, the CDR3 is TGTGCCAGCAGCAAAGGACAGGCCTACGAGCAGTACTTC.

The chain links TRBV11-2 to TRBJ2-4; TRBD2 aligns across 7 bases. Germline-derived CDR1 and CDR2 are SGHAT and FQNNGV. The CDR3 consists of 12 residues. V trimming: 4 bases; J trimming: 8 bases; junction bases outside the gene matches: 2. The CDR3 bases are TGTGCCAGCAGCTCAGCGGGGCACATTCAGTACTTC. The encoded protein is CASSSAGHIQYF.

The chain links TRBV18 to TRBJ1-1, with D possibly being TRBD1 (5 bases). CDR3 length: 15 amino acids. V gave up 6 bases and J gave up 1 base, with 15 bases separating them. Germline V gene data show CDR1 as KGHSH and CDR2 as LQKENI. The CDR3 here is CASSAGGTANTEAFF. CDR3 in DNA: TGTGCCAGCTCCGCGGGGGGGACTGCGAACACTGAAGCTTTCTTT.

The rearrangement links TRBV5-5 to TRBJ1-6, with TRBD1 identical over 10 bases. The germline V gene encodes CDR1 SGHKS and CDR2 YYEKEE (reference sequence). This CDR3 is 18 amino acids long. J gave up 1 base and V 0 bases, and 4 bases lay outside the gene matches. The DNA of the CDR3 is TGTGCCAGCAGCTTGGGACAGGGGGCAGGGTCCTATAATTCACCCCTCCACTTT. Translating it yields CASSLGQGAGSYNSPLHF.

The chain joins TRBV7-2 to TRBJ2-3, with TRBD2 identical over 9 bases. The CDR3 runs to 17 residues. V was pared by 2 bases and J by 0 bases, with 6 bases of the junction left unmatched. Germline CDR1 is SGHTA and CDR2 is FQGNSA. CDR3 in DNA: TGTGCCAGCAGCTTACCCACTAGCGGGCCAAGCACAGATACGCAGTATTTT. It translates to CASSLPTSGPSTDTQYF.

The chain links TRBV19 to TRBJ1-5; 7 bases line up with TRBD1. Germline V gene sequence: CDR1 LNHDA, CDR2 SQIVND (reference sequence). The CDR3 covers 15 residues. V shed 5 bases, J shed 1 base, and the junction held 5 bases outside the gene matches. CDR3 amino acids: CASSPDRSSNQPQHF. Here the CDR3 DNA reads TGTGCCAGTAGTCCGGACAGGTCCAGCAATCAGCCCCAGCATTTT.

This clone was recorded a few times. The CDR3 region is CASSLGTGTSDSPLHF. For the CDR3, the DNA is TGTGCCAGCAGCTTAGGTACGGGTACGTCGGATTCACCCCTCCACTTT. The gene calls are TRBV7-8 and TRBJ1-6; D is unclear. The CDR3 consists of 16 residues. The V gene lost 1 base and the J gene lost 8 bases, with 15 bases spanning the gap. The V gene's germline CDR1 is SGHVS and CDR2 FQNEAQ.

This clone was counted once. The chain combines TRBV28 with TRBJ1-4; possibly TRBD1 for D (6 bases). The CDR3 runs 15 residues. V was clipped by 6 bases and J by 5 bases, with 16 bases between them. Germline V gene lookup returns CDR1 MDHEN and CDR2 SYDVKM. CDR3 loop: CASRTPSDRNEKLFF. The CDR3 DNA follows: TGTGCCAGCAGAACTCCATCCGACAGGAATGAAAAACTGTTTTTT.

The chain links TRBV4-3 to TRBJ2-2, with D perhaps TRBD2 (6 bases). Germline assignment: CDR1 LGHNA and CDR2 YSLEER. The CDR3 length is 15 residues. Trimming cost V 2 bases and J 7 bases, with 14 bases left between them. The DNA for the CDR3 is TGCGCCAGCAGCCAACCCCGGGACTTGAGCGGGGAGCTGTTTTTT. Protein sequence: CASSQPRDLSGELFF.

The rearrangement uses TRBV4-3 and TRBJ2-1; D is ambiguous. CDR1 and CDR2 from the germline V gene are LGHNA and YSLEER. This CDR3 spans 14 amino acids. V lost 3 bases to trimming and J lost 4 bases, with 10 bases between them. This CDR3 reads CASSQERNYNEQFF. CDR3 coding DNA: TGCGCCAGCAGCCAGGAGAGAAATTACAATGAGCAGTTCTTC.

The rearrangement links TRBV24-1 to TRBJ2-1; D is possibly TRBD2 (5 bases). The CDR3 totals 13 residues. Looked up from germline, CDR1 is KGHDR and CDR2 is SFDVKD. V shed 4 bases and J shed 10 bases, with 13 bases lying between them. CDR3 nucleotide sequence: TGTGCCACCAGTGAGTCCAGCGGTTACGAGCAGTTCTTC. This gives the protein CATSESSGYEQFF.

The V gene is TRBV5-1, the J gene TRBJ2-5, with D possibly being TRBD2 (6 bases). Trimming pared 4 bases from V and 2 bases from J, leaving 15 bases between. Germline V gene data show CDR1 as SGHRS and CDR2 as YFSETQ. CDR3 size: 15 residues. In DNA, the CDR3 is TGCGCCAGCAGCGCGGTCGGGACTCAACAAGAGACCCAGTACTTC. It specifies CASSAVGTQQETQYF.

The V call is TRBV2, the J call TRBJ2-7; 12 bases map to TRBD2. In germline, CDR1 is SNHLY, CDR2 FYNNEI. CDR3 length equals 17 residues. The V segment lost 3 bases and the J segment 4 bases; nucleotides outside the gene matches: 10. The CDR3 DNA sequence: TGTGCCAGCAGTGAGGCACTAGCGGGGGGCGGGCAGTACGAGCAGTACTTC. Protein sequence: CASSEALAGGGQYEQYF.

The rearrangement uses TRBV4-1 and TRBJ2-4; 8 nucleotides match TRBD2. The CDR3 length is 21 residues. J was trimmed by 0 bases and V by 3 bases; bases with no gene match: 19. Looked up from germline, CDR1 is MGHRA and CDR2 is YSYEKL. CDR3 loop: CASSQGAVPGREKLAKNIQYF. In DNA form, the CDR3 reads TGCGCCAGCAGCCAGGGTGCGGTTCCCGGGAGGGAGAAGCTAGCCAAAAACATTCAGTACTTC.